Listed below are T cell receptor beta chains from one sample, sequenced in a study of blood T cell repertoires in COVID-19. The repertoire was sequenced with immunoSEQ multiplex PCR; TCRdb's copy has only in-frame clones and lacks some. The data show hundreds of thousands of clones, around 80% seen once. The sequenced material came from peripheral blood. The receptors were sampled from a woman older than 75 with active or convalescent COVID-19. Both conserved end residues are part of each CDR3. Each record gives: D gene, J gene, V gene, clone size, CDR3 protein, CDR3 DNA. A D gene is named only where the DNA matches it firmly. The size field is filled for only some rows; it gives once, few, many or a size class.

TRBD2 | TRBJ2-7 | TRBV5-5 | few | CASSLATSGATTYEQYF | TGTGCCAGCAGCTTGGCTACTAGCGGGGCAACCACCTACGAGCAGTACTTC
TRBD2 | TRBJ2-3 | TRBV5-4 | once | CASSPLAGGPGGTDTQYF | TGTGCCAGCAGCCCACTAGCGGGAGGGCCAGGAGGCACAGATACGCAGTATTTT
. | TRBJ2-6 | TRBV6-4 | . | CASSGQAGANVLTF | TGTGCCAGCAGTGGACAAGCTGGGGCCAACGTCCTGACTTTC
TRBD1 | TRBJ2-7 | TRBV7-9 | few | CASSRSHRGSYEQYF | TGTGCCAGCAGCCGGAGCCACAGGGGCTCCTACGAGCAGTACTTC
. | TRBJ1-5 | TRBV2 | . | CASSESRSQPQHF | TGTGCCAGCAGTGAAAGCAGGTCTCAGCCCCAGCATTTT
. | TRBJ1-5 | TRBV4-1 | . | CASSQGRGDQPQHF | TGCGCCAGCAGCCAAGGTCGGGGGGATCAGCCCCAGCATTTT
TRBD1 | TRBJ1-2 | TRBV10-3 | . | CAISDRGTAYGYTF | TGTGCCATCAGTGACCGGGGGACAGCCTATGGCTACACCTTC
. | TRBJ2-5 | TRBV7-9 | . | CASSLVGGLETQYF | TGTGCCAGCAGCTTAGTGGGGGGTCTGGAGACCCAGTACTTC
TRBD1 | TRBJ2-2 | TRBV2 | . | CASSGDRGPTGELFF | TGTGCCAGCAGTGGGGACAGGGGTCCCACCGGGGAGCTGTTTTTT
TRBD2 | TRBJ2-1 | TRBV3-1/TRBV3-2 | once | CASSQERGASGKYNEQFF | TGTGCCAGCAGCCAAGAAAGGGGTGCTAGCGGAAAATACAATGAGCAGTTCTTC
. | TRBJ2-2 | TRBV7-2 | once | CASSVQGLGELFF | TGTGCCAGCAGCGTACAGGGTCTCGGGGAGCTGTTTTTT
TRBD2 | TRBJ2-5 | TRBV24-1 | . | CATSDPGLMGETQYF | TGTGCCACCAGTGATCCGGGACTAATGGGAGAGACCCAGTACTTC
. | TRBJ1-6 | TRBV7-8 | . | CASSSDPLTGMLNSPLHF | TGTGCCAGCAGCTCCGACCCTCTTACAGGGATGCTCAATTCACCCCTCCACTTT
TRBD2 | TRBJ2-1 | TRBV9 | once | CASSLGTSGGHSYNEQFF | TGTGCCAGCAGCCTTGGGACTAGCGGGGGCCACTCCTACAATGAGCAGTTCTTC
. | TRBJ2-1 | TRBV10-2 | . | CASSPSGIEQFF | TGCGCCAGCAGCCCTTCGGGAATTGAGCAGTTCTTC
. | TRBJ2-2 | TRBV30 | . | CAWSSGNPTGELFF | TGTGCCTGGAGTTCCGGGAACCCAACCGGGGAGCTGTTTTTT
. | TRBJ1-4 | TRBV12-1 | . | CASSFPTGVNEKLFF | TGTGCCAGCAGCTTTCCTACAGGGGTTAATGAAAAACTGTTTTTT
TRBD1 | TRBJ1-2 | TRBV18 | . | CASSPGRGQGIDGYTF | TGTGCCAGCTCACCCGGAAGGGGACAGGGAATCGATGGCTACACCTTC
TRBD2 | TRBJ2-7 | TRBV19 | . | CASSMTSGLHYEQYF | TGTGCCAGTAGTATGACTAGCGGGCTCCACTACGAGCAGTACTTC
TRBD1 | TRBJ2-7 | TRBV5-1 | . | CASSNTRTGGLNHEQYF | TGCGCCAGCAGCAATACGAGGACAGGGGGCTTGAACCACGAGCAGTACTTC
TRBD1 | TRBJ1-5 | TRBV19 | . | CASSEQGGQGQPQHF | TGTGCCAGTAGTGAACAAGGTGGACAGGGCCAGCCCCAGCATTTT
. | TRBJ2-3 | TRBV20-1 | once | CSATRWDTQYF | TGCAGTGCAACGCGGTGGGATACGCAGTATTTT
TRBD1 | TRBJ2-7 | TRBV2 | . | CASSRDRGDEQYF | TGTGCCAGCAGTCGGGACAGGGGGGACGAGCAGTACTTC
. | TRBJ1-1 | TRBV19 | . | CASSIPGGTEAFF | TGTGCCAGTAGTATCCCCGGAGGCACTGAAGCTTTCTTT
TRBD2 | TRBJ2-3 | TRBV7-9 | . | CASSLRGGTSGRKDTQYF | TGTGCCAGCAGCTTAAGGGGAGGGACTAGCGGGAGAAAAGATACGCAGTATTTT
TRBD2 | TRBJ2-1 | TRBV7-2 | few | CASSFSGGSSYNEQFF | TGTGCCAGCAGCTTTAGCGGGGGAAGCTCCTACAATGAGCAGTTCTTC
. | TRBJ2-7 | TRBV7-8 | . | CASSGSGFEQYF | TGTGCCAGCAGCGGATCAGGGTTCGAGCAGTACTTC
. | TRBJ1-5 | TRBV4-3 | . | CASSQDHGGWTQHF | TGCGCCAGCAGCCAAGATCACGGCGGGTGGACCCAGCATTTT
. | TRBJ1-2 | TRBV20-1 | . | CSARREPWRF | TGCAGTGCTAGGCGGGAGCCTTGGCGATTC
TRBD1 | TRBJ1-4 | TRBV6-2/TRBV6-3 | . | CASSSTGGVNEKLFF | TGTGCCAGCAGTTCGACAGGGGGCGTTAATGAAAAACTGTTTTTT
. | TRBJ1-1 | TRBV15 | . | CATSPTAGNTEAFF | TGTGCCACCAGCCCCACGGCAGGGAACACTGAAGCTTTCTTT
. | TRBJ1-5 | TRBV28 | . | CASAYVQGQQPQHF | TGTGCCAGCGCTTACGTACAGGGACAACAGCCCCAGCATTTT
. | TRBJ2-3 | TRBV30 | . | CAWSPSFLKRRSTDTQYF | TGTGCCTGGAGTCCATCTTTCTTGAAGCGGCGATCCACAGATACGCAGTATTTT
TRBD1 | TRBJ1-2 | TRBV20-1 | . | CSARRQGAETF | TGCAGTGCTAGGCGGCAGGGGGCGGAAACCTTC
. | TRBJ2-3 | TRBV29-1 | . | CSVEDLGLLDTQYF | TGCAGCGTTGAAGATCTCGGACTTCTAGATACGCAGTATTTT